One and the same sample provided the 31 T cell receptor beta chains below, sequenced in a study of spatial heterogeneity in lung cancer. From the 5' RACE reads, TCRdb called clonotypes with MiXCR, one entry per CDR3 protein. The table lists roughly 26,000 distinct CDR3 sequences, 5.5% to 7% of them singletons. The time point denotes: blood at routine non-recurrence follow-up after resection. Whole RNA from tumor, nontumor lung or frozen PBMC was sequenced unsorted. The sample consisted of PBMCs, taken at follow-up. These receptors all stem from a male donor with early-stage non-small cell lung cancer.

This clonotype was observed many times. V usage is TRBV7-9 and J usage is TRBJ1-5, with a possible D match to TRBD1 (5 bases). Trimming cost V 10 bases and J 5 bases, with 18 bases left between them. Per germline, CDR1 SEHNR and CDR2 FQNEAQ (reference sequence). The CDR3 extends over 14 amino acids. The CDR3: CAISSGARDQPQHF. The CDR3 DNA follows: TGTGCCATTAGCAGCGGGGCGCGGGATCAGCCCCAGCATTTT.

This clonotype was seen ten or more times. The chain links TRBV29-1 to TRBJ2-7, with TRBD1 matching 7 bases. This CDR3 contains 11 residues. V was clipped by 7 bases and J by 5 bases; unmatched bases: 5. Germline V gene lookup returns CDR1 SQVTM and CDR2 ANQGSEA. CDR3 bases: TGCAGCGGCGCGACAGGGCACGAGCAGTACTTC. Translating it yields CSGATGHEQYF.

This clonotype was observed many times. The chain combines TRBV12-3 or TRBV12-4 with TRBJ1-5, with 7 bases that match TRBD1. The junction had 4 bases not matched to a gene; V was cut back by 6 bases and J by 2 bases. The CDR3 is 14 amino acids. The CDR3 spells CASSPTGGNQPQHF. CDR3 DNA: TGTGCCAGCAGCCCCACAGGGGGCAATCAGCCCCAGCATTTT.

In this sample, this clonotype turned up many times. This CDR3 reads CASSQGTPPSGFF. As DNA, the CDR3 is TGTGCCAGCAGCCAAGGGACTCCCCCGAGTGGGTTCTTC. The rearrangement joins TRBV7-9 to TRBJ2-1; possibly TRBD2 for D (6 bases). Per the germline V gene, CDR1 is SEHNR and CDR2 is FQNEAQ (reference sequence). Trimming pared 5 bases from V and 15 bases from J, leaving 20 bases between. The CDR3 spans 13 residues.

There are many counts of this clonotype. The rearrangement uses TRBV2 and TRBJ1-5; possible D gene TRBD1, 5 bases. Germline lookup yields CDR1 SNHLY and CDR2 FYNNEI. The CDR3 spans 15 residues. Trimming shortened V by 7 bases and J by 4 bases, and 17 bases separated the two germline ends. The CDR3 DNA reads TGTGCCAGCAAGATGATACTCGGGACGAATCAGCCCCAGCATTTT. Translation: CASKMILGTNQPQHF.

This clonotype was counted many times. This sequence joins TRBV6-5 and TRBJ2-3, with 12 bases fitting TRBD2. The CDR3 spans 15 residues. The germline CDR1 and CDR2 sequences are MNHEY and SVGAGI. V trimming: 7 bases; J trimming: 1 base; junction bases outside the gene matches: 3. The CDR3 DNA reads TGTGCCAGCACCCGACTAGCGGGAGGCACAGATACGCAGTATTTT. Its translation: CASTRLAGGTDTQYF.

This clonotype was picked up many times. This rearrangement joins TRBV7-2 to TRBJ2-3; TRBD2 matches 7 bases. The V gene's germline CDR1 is SGHTA and CDR2 FQGNSA. The CDR3 totals 15 residues. Trimming removed 3 bases from V and 1 base from J; junction bases left unmatched: 4. The chain's CDR3 is CASSLSGARTDTQYF. CDR3 DNA: TGTGCCAGCAGCTTGAGCGGGGCCCGCACAGATACGCAGTATTTT.

This clonotype came up a few times. The chain links TRBV7-6 to TRBJ2-3; 10 bases fit TRBD2. The CDR3 contains 16 residues. In germline, CDR1 is SGHVS, CDR2 FNYEAQ. The V segment lost 1 base and the J segment 2 bases; nucleotides outside the gene matches: 3. The CDR3 reads CASSLVAGGNTDTQYF. In DNA form, the CDR3 reads TGTGCCAGCAGCTTAGTAGCGGGGGGCAACACAGATACGCAGTATTTT.

Many counts were recorded for this clonotype. The chain links TRBV11-1 to TRBJ1-2; D is undetermined. The V end lost 6 bases, the J end lost 9 bases, and 20 bases lay between the germline ends. Looked up from germline, CDR1 is SGHAT and CDR2 is FQDESV (reference sequence). This CDR3 contains 14 residues. The CDR3 DNA is TGTGCCAGCAGTAACACCGGATCCGGGCGTCGCTACACCTTC. This sequence encodes CASSNTGSGRRYTF.

The chain couples TRBV20-1 to TRBJ2-2; possibly TRBD2 for D (5 bases). The ends were cut back, 6 bases at V and 4 bases at J, with 18 bases in the middle. Germline lookup yields CDR1 DFQATT and CDR2 SNEGSKA (reference sequence). CDR3 length equals 15 residues. CDR3 in DNA: TGCAGTGCGGTCAGACTCCTAGGGAGCACCGGGGAGCTGTTTTTT. It encodes CSAVRLLGSTGELFF.

Many counts were recorded for this clonotype. The chain employs TRBV5-1 and TRBJ1-2; D unresolved. The germline gives CDR1 SGHRS, CDR2 YFSETQ. There are 13 residues in the CDR3. The V gene lost 4 bases and the J gene lost 6 bases, with 13 bases spanning the gap. CDR3 sequence: CASSLPDGDGYTF. The CDR3 coding sequence is TGCGCCAGCAGCCTCCCGGATGGGGATGGCTACACCTTC.

This chain connects TRBV7-9 to TRBJ2-1; no definite D call. V shed 5 bases and J shed 6 bases, with 11 bases lying between them. Germline-derived CDR1 and CDR2 are SEHNR and FQNEAQ (reference sequence). This CDR3 is 13 amino acids long. CDR3 residues: CASSPGRRNEQFF. CDR3 coding DNA: TGTGCCAGCAGCCCCGGACGTCGCAATGAGCAGTTCTTC.

This chain connects TRBV5-1 to TRBJ2-1, with 9 bases lining up with TRBD1. CDR3 length equals 13 residues. Germline V gene lookup returns CDR1 SGHRS and CDR2 YFSETQ. J lost 6 bases, V lost 3 bases, and 1 base had no gene match. For the CDR3, the DNA is TGCGCCAGCAGCTCGGGACAGGGCAATGAGCAGTTCTTC. Encoded protein: CASSSGQGNEQFF.

This clonotype has more than one count but fewer than ten. The V call is TRBV3-1, the J call TRBJ2-3, with 9 bases identical to TRBD1. CDR3 length: 16 amino acids. Germline V gene sequence: CDR1 LGHDT, CDR2 YNNKEL (reference sequence). The ends lost 1 base at V and 1 base at J; junction bases unmatched: 3. CDR3 loop: CASSQGDRGGTDTQYF. The DNA of the CDR3 is TGTGCCAGCAGCCAAGGCGACAGGGGGGGCACAGATACGCAGTATTTT.

This clonotype was seen repeatedly, ten times or more. The V gene is TRBV2, the J gene TRBJ1-5, with 10 bases that match TRBD1. The CDR3 sequence is 15 residues long. Losses at the gene ends were 5 bases for V and 3 bases for J; bases not matched to a gene: 4. Germline assignment: CDR1 SNHLY and CDR2 FYNNEI. The CDR3 protein is CASSSGQGNNQPQHF. The CDR3 DNA is TGTGCCAGCAGTTCGGGACAGGGGAACAATCAGCCCCAGCATTTT.

V usage is TRBV12-3 or TRBV12-4 and J usage is TRBJ1-4, with a possible D match to TRBD1 (6 bases). With 6 bases removed from V and 3 bases from J, the gap between germline ends came to 17 bases. The CDR3 runs to 16 residues. CDR3 DNA: TGTGCCAGCAGCGAACAGGGTAGATTGGCTAATGAAAAACTGTTTTTT. This encodes CASSEQGRLANEKLFF.

This clonotype came up many times. The chain recombines TRBV4-2 with TRBJ1-2; 7 bases are a match to TRBD1. The CDR3 is 15 amino acids. Germline V gives CDR1 LGHNA, CDR2 YNFKEQ. Trimming took 3 bases from V and 8 from J; bases not matched to a gene: 12. This CDR3 reads CASSHSTGRGRGYTF. CDR3 nucleotide sequence: TGTGCCAGCAGCCACTCGACAGGGAGGGGACGCGGCTACACCTTC.

A note on this clonotype: This sequence may be a read error, since a much larger clone differs from it by one base. The rearrangement uses TRBV4-1 and TRBJ1-5; the D is unclear. From germline, CDR1 is MGHRA and CDR2 YSYEKL. The CDR3 spans 15 residues. The CDR3 is CASSPSGLSYQPQHF. DNA for the CDR3: TGCGCCAGCAGTCCCTCCGGCCTTAGCTATCAGCCCCAGCATTTT.

This clonotype was seen many times. Mismatch with germline at one junction end may stem from a read error. The chain links TRBV5-4 to TRBJ2-7; the D gene is possibly TRBD1 (6 bases). The germline gives CDR1 SGHNT, CDR2 YYREEE (reference sequence). The CDR3 spans 15 residues. CDR3 in amino acids: CASSHPPGVSHEQYF. CDR3 bases: TGTGCCAGCAGCCACCCTCCAGGGGTCTCCCACGAGCAGTACTTC.

There are many counts of this clonotype. The chain couples TRBV6-5 to TRBJ2-3, with 8 bases lining up with TRBD2. The V gene's germline CDR1 is MNHEY and CDR2 SVGAGI. The CDR3 covers 14 residues. The trim removed 8 bases at V and 4 bases at J, leaving 8 bases unmatched. The CDR3 region has the DNA TGTGCCAGCGGCCCGGGGACTAGATCAGATACGCAGTATTTT. It codes for CASGPGTRSDTQYF.

This clonotype was detected ten times or more. The chain links TRBV12-3 or TRBV12-4 to TRBJ1-3; perhaps TRBD1 as D (6 bases). The CDR3 is 15 residues long. Trimming left V 6 bases short and J 0 bases short, with 12 bases between. CDR3 sequence: CASSIRGLSGNTIYF. CDR3 DNA: TGTGCCAGCAGCATCCGGGGGCTCTCTGGAAACACCATATATTTT.

This clonotype occurred many times. The chain employs TRBV20-1 and TRBJ2-1, with 7 nucleotides matching TRBD1. Germline values: CDR1 DFQATT, CDR2 SNEGSKA (reference sequence). This CDR3 is 13 amino acids long. J gave up 7 bases and V 6 bases, and 9 bases lay outside the gene matches. CDR3 amino acids: CSAWDLQGNEQFF. In DNA, the CDR3 is TGCAGTGCATGGGACCTACAGGGGAATGAGCAGTTCTTC.

This clonotype was seen repeatedly, ten times or more. J is TRBJ1-2 and V is TRBV6-6; D uncertain. Trimming shortened V by 2 bases and J by 6 bases, and 7 bases separated the two germline ends. Germline CDR1 is MNHNY and CDR2 is SVGAGI (reference sequence). The CDR3 has 12 residues. CDR3 in amino acids: CASSYRRNGYTF. In DNA form, the CDR3 reads TGTGCCAGCAGTTACAGACGAAATGGCTACACCTTC.

The CDR3 region has the DNA TGTGCCAGCAGTCGACAGGGAACCGACACAGATACGCAGTATTTT. It codes for CASSRQGTDTDTQYF. The chain links TRBV2 to TRBJ2-3; the match to TRBD1 covers 7 bases. This CDR3 spans 15 amino acids. In germline, CDR1 is SNHLY, CDR2 FYNNEI. V lost 5 bases and J lost 2; bases outside the gene matches: 7. Combining the CDR3 with reference TRBV2 and TRBJ2-3 gives the whole variable domain EPEVTQTPSHQVTQMGQEVILRCVPISNHLYFYWYRQILGQKVEFLVSFYNNEISEKSEIFDDQFSVERPDGSNFTLKIRSTKLEDSAMYFCASSRQGTDTDTQYFGPGTRLTVL.

Many counts were recorded for this clonotype. The chain uses TRBV5-4 and TRBJ2-3; D unresolved. Germline V gene sequence: CDR1 SGHNT, CDR2 YYREEE (reference sequence). Trimming removed 0 bases at V and 10 bases at J, with 9 bases between. The CDR3 runs to 12 residues. Written as DNA, the CDR3 is TGTGCCAGCAGCTTGGCCCAGCGAGCGCAGTATTTT. It translates to CASSLAQRAQYF.

This clonotype was seen many times. The gene calls are TRBV29-1 and TRBJ2-1; TRBD2 might be the D (5 bases). The germline V gene has CDR1 SQVTM and CDR2 ANQGSEA. Trimming left V 5 bases short and J 9 bases short, with 20 bases between. The CDR3 totals 14 residues. The CDR3 is CSVLPSGRVVEQFF. In nucleotides, the CDR3 is TGCAGCGTTCTCCCTTCGGGAAGGGTCGTTGAGCAGTTCTTC.

This clonotype was detected a few times. The chain has TRBV3-1 and TRBJ2-7; TRBD1 matches at 7 bases. V was clipped by 0 bases and J by 2 bases; unmatched bases: 10. The germline CDR1 and CDR2 sequences are LGHDT and YNNKEL (reference sequence). There are 17 residues in the CDR3. CDR3 sequence (DNA): TGTGCCAGCAGCCAAGAAGGGTGGGGGACAGCCCCCTACGAGCAGTACTTC. Amino acid sequence: CASSQEGWGTAPYEQYF.

On this clonotype: This clone may be a read error of a much larger clone one base away. V gene TRBV3-1 combines with J gene TRBJ1-1; no firm D call. Trimming removed 10 bases at V and 2 bases at J, with 17 bases between. This CDR3 spans 14 amino acids. Germline assignment: CDR1 LGHDT and CDR2 YNNKEL (reference sequence). The DNA for the CDR3 is TGTGCCAACAGACGCCAAGGGCCCAACACTGAAGCTTTCTTT. This translates into CANRRQGPNTEAFF.

J is TRBJ2-5 and V is TRBV5-1; the match to TRBD2 covers 8 bases. J was trimmed by 2 bases and V by 0 bases; bases with no gene match: 6. This CDR3 contains 16 residues. Per the germline V gene, CDR1 is SGHRS and CDR2 is YFSETQ. The CDR3 sequence: CASSLAGGTTQETQYF. The CDR3 DNA is TGCGCCAGCAGCTTGGCGGGGGGGACGACTCAAGAGACCCAGTACTTC. Together with reference TRBV5-1 and TRBJ2-5, the CDR3 gives the full variable domain: KAGVTQTPRYLIKTRGQQVTLSCSPISGHRSVSWYQQTPGQGLQFLFEYFSETQRNKGNFPGRFSGRQFSNSRSEMNVSTLELGDSALYLCASSLAGGTTQETQYFGPGTRLLVL.

This clonotype was counted at least ten times. This sequence joins TRBV10-3 and TRBJ1-6; D possibly corresponds to TRBD1 (5 bases). This CDR3 has 14 residues. Germline V gene lookup returns CDR1 ENHRY and CDR2 SYGVKD. Deletions cut 6 bases from V and 7 bases from J, with 13 bases between. The CDR3 region is CAIREGLANSPLHF. The DNA for the CDR3 is TGTGCCATCAGGGAGGGACTGGCCAATTCACCCCTCCACTTT.

There are many counts of this clonotype. V gene TRBV7-3 combines with J gene TRBJ2-3; 10 bases align to TRBD2. This CDR3 has 16 residues. Trimming cost V 5 bases and J 3 bases; bases outside gene matches: 8. Germline CDR1 and CDR2: SGHTA and FQGTGA. CDR3 loop: CASSLGLAELTDTQYF. CDR3 bases: TGTGCCAGCAGCCTAGGACTAGCGGAACTAACAGATACGCAGTATTTT.